Presented here are 21 T cell receptor beta chains from one specimen sequenced in a study of Graves' ophthalmopathy and Graves' hyperthyroidism. TCR beta CDR3 regions were amplified from RNA transcripts. An initial RT-PCR round employing HTBI primers preceded a second-round multiplex PCR. Via MiXCR, TCRdb re-called the multiplex PCR reads, giving one row per CDR3 protein. The sample carries 300,000 to 500,000 distinct CDR3 sequences, 15% recorded once. Specimen: peripheral blood. The receptors stem from a woman younger than 30 with stable Graves' hyperthyroidism.

This clonotype appeared many times. The chain carries TRBV4-2 and TRBJ1-6; D remains ambiguous. The germline V gene encodes CDR1 LGHNA and CDR2 YNFKEQ. V shed 4 bases and J shed 0 bases, with 13 bases lying between them. The CDR3 contains 17 residues. For the CDR3, the DNA is TGTGCCAGCAGCCTTTCGGACGGTATCTCCTATAATTCACCCCTCCACTTT. Protein product: CASSLSDGISYNSPLHF.

A note on this clonotype: A much larger clone differs by one base, so this may be a read error. V gene TRBV7-8 combines with J gene TRBJ1-1; no reliable D call. The CDR3 covers 13 residues. Germline assignment: CDR1 SGHVS and CDR2 FQNEAQ. Here the CDR3 reads CACSPGLHTEAFF. CDR3 nucleotides: TGTGCCTGCAGTCCGGGCCTCCACACTGAAGCTTTCTTT.

This clonotype was seen many times. This rearrangement joins TRBV24-1 to TRBJ1-5; D gene uncertain. V gave up 5 bases and J gave up 6 bases, with 10 bases separating them. This CDR3 contains 13 residues. Germline V gene data show CDR1 as KGHDR and CDR2 as SFDVKD. The CDR3 DNA reads TGTGCCACCAGTGGAAAGGGCAGTCAGCCCCAGCATTTT. Translated: CATSGKGSQPQHF.

This clonotype came up many times. V is TRBV20-1 and J is TRBJ1-2, with no clear D. Germline CDR1 DFQATT, CDR2 SNEGSKA (reference sequence). The CDR3 length is 13 residues. The V and J ends lost 1 base and 6 bases respectively, with 12 bases between them. The CDR3 loop is CSARVGGRDGYTF. The CDR3 region has the DNA TGCAGTGCTAGAGTTGGAGGGCGGGATGGCTACACCTTC.

This clonotype was counted many times. The chain is built from TRBV20-1 and TRBJ1-1; weak D call: TRBD1 (6 bases). CDR1 is DFQATT and CDR2 is SNEGSKA in the germline V gene (reference sequence). Trimming shortened V by 1 base and J by 3 bases, and 15 bases separated the two germline ends. CDR3 length equals 15 residues. CDR3 sequence: CSARGAQGRDTEAFF. For the CDR3, the DNA is TGCAGTGCTAGAGGGGCACAGGGAAGGGACACTGAAGCTTTCTTT.

This clonotype was seen ten or more times. The V and J genes are TRBV19 and TRBJ2-5; no clear D gene. Trimming left V 1 base short and J 1 base short, with 10 bases between. Germline V gene data show CDR1 as LNHDA and CDR2 as SQIVND (reference sequence). This CDR3 region has 15 residues. The CDR3 coding sequence is TGTGCCAGTAGTATAGGGACCCTTTCCCAAGAGACCCAGTACTTC. Residues: CASSIGTLSQETQYF.

This clonotype was counted ten times or more. V is TRBV24-1 and J is TRBJ1-2; possible D gene TRBD1, 6 bases. V was shortened by 3 bases and J by 4 bases, with 17 bases between the two germline ends. The CDR3 loop spans 16 amino acids. Germline assignment: CDR1 KGHDR and CDR2 SFDVKD. As DNA, the CDR3 is TGTGCCACCAGTGATGACCGACAGGAAACTTTCTATGGCTACACCTTC. Its protein is CATSDDRQETFYGYTF.

This clonotype was counted at least ten times. The chain links TRBV6-1 to TRBJ1-1; 9 positions match TRBD1. The CDR3 runs 16 residues. V lost 6 bases and J lost 9; bases outside the gene matches: 17. The germline CDR1 and CDR2 sequences are MNHNS and SASEGT. In DNA form, the CDR3 reads TGTGCCAGCAGCCGCTACCAGGCATCACAGGGGGCACAAGCTTTCTTT. It translates to CASSRYQASQGAQAFF.

The gene calls are TRBV5-6 and TRBJ1-1; tentatively, D is TRBD1 (6 bases). This CDR3 has 15 amino acids. Looked up from germline, CDR1 is SGHDT and CDR2 is YYEEEE. Trimming shortened V by 4 bases and J by 4 bases, and 17 bases separated the two germline ends. This chain's CDR3 is CASSIQGKVGTEAFF. CDR3 sequence (DNA): TGTGCCAGCAGCATCCAGGGGAAGGTAGGCACTGAAGCTTTCTTT.

This clonotype has a count of ten or more. This chain joins TRBV7-9 and TRBJ1-1; D is ambiguous. V was cut by 1 base and J by 3 bases, with 6 bases left in between. This CDR3 has 13 residues. Germline assignment: CDR1 SEHNR and CDR2 FQNEAQ (reference sequence). The CDR3 is CASSLVVDTEAFF. CDR3 DNA sequence: TGTGCCAGCAGCTTAGTGGTGGACACTGAAGCTTTCTTT.

This clonotype was observed a few times. This chain joins TRBV7-9 and TRBJ1-2; a possible D gene is TRBD1 (5 bases). The germline V gene encodes CDR1 SEHNR and CDR2 FQNEAQ (reference sequence). V lost 3 bases and J lost 7, with 12 bases in between. This CDR3 region has 13 residues. Written as DNA, the CDR3 is TGTGCCAGCAGCTTGCAAGGGGCGCTTGGCTACACCTTC. It specifies CASSLQGALGYTF.

The V and J genes are TRBV12-3 or TRBV12-4 and TRBJ1-3; no clear D gene. This CDR3 contains 15 residues. Trimming took 6 bases from V and 0 from J, leaving 12 bases between them. Here the CDR3 DNA reads TGTGCCAGCAGCAAGGGAGGCAGCTCTGGAAACACCATATATTTT. This encodes CASSKGGSSGNTIYF.

The table lists this clonotype with many counts. This chain joins TRBV25-1 and TRBJ1-2, with D perhaps matching TRBD1 (5 bases). Trimming left V 8 bases short and J 1 base short, with 8 bases between. Germline CDR1 MGHDK, CDR2 SYGVNS. The CDR3 is 12 residues long. CDR3 in amino acids: CASHGHNYGYTF. The CDR3 nucleotides read TGTGCCAGCCACGGACATAACTATGGCTACACCTTC.

Concerning this clonotype itself: This may be a read error: a much more frequent sequence differs by one nucleotide. This rearrangement joins TRBV6-1 to TRBJ2-5; D gene unclear. This CDR3 comprises 13 residues. Germline-derived CDR1 and CDR2 are MNHNS and SASEGT. The CDR3 is CASSEDPPETRYF. In DNA, the CDR3 is TGTGCCAGCAGTGAAGACCCGCCGGAGACCCGGTACTTC.

This clonotype was counted ten times or more. The chain carries TRBV19 and TRBJ2-5, with TRBD2 as a possible D gene (6 bases). Germline CDR1 reads LNHDA; CDR2 reads SQIVND (reference sequence). Trimming took off 5 bases at V and 5 bases at J, with 12 bases between the two ends. This CDR3 comprises 13 residues. This chain's CDR3 is CASSRGWDETQYF. The CDR3 DNA reads TGTGCCAGTAGTCGGGGGTGGGACGAGACCCAGTACTTC.

This clonotype has more than one count but fewer than ten. The rearrangement uses TRBV11-1 and TRBJ2-7, with a weak D call TRBD2 (5 bases). V was cut by 6 bases and J by 0 bases, with 12 bases left in between. There are 14 residues in the CDR3. Germline V gene data show CDR1 as SGHAT and CDR2 as FQDESV (reference sequence). The CDR3 loop is CASSHVGSSYEQYF. The CDR3 bases are TGTGCCAGCAGTCACGTAGGGAGCTCCTACGAGCAGTACTTC.

The rearrangement joins TRBV30 to TRBJ1-1; possibly TRBD1 for D (6 bases). Germline loops: CDR1 GTSNPN, CDR2 SVGIG (reference sequence). This CDR3 is built from 14 residues. Trimming cost V 2 bases and J 1 base, with 11 bases left between them. The CDR3 bases are TGTGCCTGGAGTACTTTACAGGGGAACACTGAAGCTTTCTTT. This sequence encodes CAWSTLQGNTEAFF. The full variable domain, completed using reference TRBV30 and TRBJ1-1, is SQTIHQWPATLVQPVGSPLSLECTVEGTSNPNLYWYRQAAGRGLQLLFYSVGIGQISSEVPQNLSASRPQDRQFILSSKKLLLSDSGFYLCAWSTLQGNTEAFFGQGTRLTVV.

This clonotype was detected ten times or more. The V gene is TRBV24-1, the J gene TRBJ1-2, with D maybe TRBD1 (5 bases). Looked up from germline, CDR1 is KGHDR and CDR2 is SFDVKD. The V end lost 4 bases, the J end lost 5 bases, and 16 bases lay between the germline ends. CDR3 length: 15 amino acids. The CDR3 sequence: CATSDSREDLYGYTF. Written as DNA, the CDR3 is TGTGCCACCAGTGACAGCAGGGAAGACCTGTATGGCTACACCTTC.

Ten or more counts support this clonotype. The chain links TRBV5-5 to TRBJ2-5, with 7 nucleotides matching TRBD1. CDR3 size: 13 residues. Per germline, CDR1 SGHKS and CDR2 YYEKEE (reference sequence). V trimming: 5 bases; J trimming: 1 base; junction bases outside the gene matches: 2. The CDR3 region is CASRQGFQETQYF. The CDR3 DNA sequence: TGTGCCAGCAGACAGGGGTTCCAAGAGACCCAGTACTTC. The full variable domain, rest sourced from reference TRBV5-5 and TRBJ2-5, is DAGVTQSPTHLIKTRGQQVTLRCSPISGHKSVSWYQQVLGQGPQFIFQYYEKEERGRGNFPDRFSARQFPNYSSELNVNALLLGDSALYLCASRQGFQETQYFGPGTRLLVL.

The sample holds many counts of this clonotype. The chain recombines TRBV7-2 with TRBJ2-5; TRBD2 is a possible D gene (5 bases). The CDR3 sequence is 14 residues long. V gave up 4 bases and J gave up 4 bases, with 13 bases separating them. Germline loops: CDR1 SGHTA, CDR2 FQGNSA. The DNA for the CDR3 is TGTGCCAGCAGCTCCGGGGTCTCGGGAGAGACCCAGTACTTC. It codes for CASSSGVSGETQYF.

This clonotype was detected many times. CDR3 bases: TGCAGTGCCCCCGCCCGGTTTTTTAACACTGAAGCTTTCTTT. Its protein is CSAPARFFNTEAFF. The chain couples TRBV20-1 to TRBJ1-1; D is unclear. Germline values: CDR1 DFQATT, CDR2 SNEGSKA (reference sequence). The CDR3 runs to 14 residues. The V end was cut by 6 bases, the J end by 2 bases, with 16 bases between.